This T cell receptor (beta chain) came from a study of cytomegalovirus exposure and HLA in healthy donors (dated by TCRdb to 2016 to 2017). As for the study more broadly: An earlier analysis of 587 of the donors reported under 300 Gb of sequence data and 117 million unique TCR beta sequences obtained from some 170 million T cells. Roughly 320 gigabases of sequencing data and around 80 million unique TCR sequences made up an early release that covered 640 HLA-typed donors. The genetic ancestry cluster associated with self-reported Caucasian donors included 81% of the approximately 400 genotyped donors. The study aimed to test whether cataloging public T cell receptors could reveal signatures of past pathogen exposure. The study used immunosequencing to profile the T cell repertoires of about 670 subjects and linked those repertoires to cytomegalovirus serostatus. A separate validation cohort of roughly 130 different subjects was used in addition to the approximately 670-subject first cohort. To predict cytomegalovirus infection status, the study brought together high-throughput TCR immunosequencing, statistical association of individual TCRs with disease status, and machine learning. A later analysis re-examined previously published TCR beta repertoires from more than 600 donors and added high-resolution HLA genotyping to investigate patterns of TCR occurrence. Rather than using new phenotypic data, the later analysis identified candidate immune exposures from TCR beta sequences and from how often those sequences occurred across donors. In an earlier analysis of a few hundred of the donors, high-throughput TCR beta sequencing was used to judge whether each TCR beta V gene segment behaved as functional or pseudogenic. Donor age, sex, ethnicity and CMV serostatus were compiled alongside the repertoire data. In a later genetic analysis, genome-wide SNP genotypes for about three fifths of the roughly 670 donors were used, and that subset was treated as a discovery cohort. Every discovery cohort repertoire had been produced on one sequencing platform. HLA typing covered class I and class II loci at four-digit resolution. The number of typed donors differed by locus: about 620-630 for A, B, C, DRB1 and DQB1; 500 to 550 for DQA1; around 610 for DPA1; and about 450 for DPB1. Roughly 5 DR-DQ haplotypes were handled as single units for association and clustering, since linkage in the cohort was strong. On average, 235,054 unique TCR beta nucleotide sequences were sequenced per donor among some 420 genotyped donors of the cohort, with 15% to 20% of those sequences being non-productive. Results the study describes overall, beyond this receptor: The sequencing pipeline was judged likely to have produced a cluster of highly shared sequence variants as a technical artifact. Specific HLA alleles were associated with over 15,000 TCR beta sequences at a false discovery rate of 0.05 in a later analysis. A later genetic analysis associated a missense DCLRE1C variant with V-gene and J-gene trimming of TCR beta chains, and an independent cohort replicated the association. When HLA alleles, especially DR and DQ, strongly co-occurred, TCR associations were difficult to assign to individual alleles. Immune exposure information for the cohort was limited to CMV serostatus. Most TCR sequences were observed very rarely across donors, whereas some public TCRs were present in many individuals. In a later genetic analysis, fewer N-insertions in productive TCRs were reported among donors in an Asian-associated ancestry cluster than the roughly 700-donor mean. Sequencing depth was assumed to be roughly uniform across donors in the presence/absence analyses, though that assumption may not hold. A total of 164 TCR beta chains were listed by the study as associated with cytomegalovirus. The authors suggested that the approach could potentially be extended to other disease states and immunological phenotypes. Three of the identified cytomegalovirus-associated TCR beta chains were confirmed in vitro to be specific for cytomegalovirus antigens. An earlier analysis of approximately 600 of the donors showed that most TCR beta V segments appeared in productive rearrangements either about 87% or about 30% of the time, which broadly matched IMGT annotations. Because counts were too low, 15 to 20 rarely observed V segments, including chromosome 9 orphons, were left out of the earlier analysis of roughly 600 of the donors. The cohort was sequenced for TCR beta chains only, and without alpha or paired-chain data the features that could be detected were limited. A further reported finding was that TCR beta sequences accurately predicted the HLA-A and HLA-B alleles for most subjects in the first cohort. A later analysis found that TCR association rates varied across HLA loci, with DRB1 alleles showing the most associated TCRs and HLA-C alleles the fewest. Most CMV-associated TCR beta chains appeared to be HLA-restricted in a later analysis, and the HLA associations seemed to be driven largely by CMV exposure. Correlated functional status among segregating V segments might reflect linkage disequilibrium, but an unknown experimental factor could not be ruled out. Several of the top co-occurrence clusters appeared to be linked to parvovirus B19, influenza, CMV and Epstein-Barr virus, according to a later analysis. The classifier was reported to diagnose cytomegalovirus status with high specificity and sensitivity in both the original cohort and the validation cohort. A later analysis found that HLA-associated TCR beta chains were more clonally expanded and had lower generation probabilities than equally common non-associated chains. Because HLA typing was missing for some donors at each locus, association tests included only the typed subset.

With regard to this clone: No antigen is known for it. Qualities for individual bases were not recorded, and no much larger clone is one base off.

Library generation was performed with the immunoSEQ multiplex PCR assay. The multiplex PCR relied on a mix of 60 forward primers for TCR Vbeta segments and 13 reverse primers for TCR Jbeta segments. The CDR3 region of rearranged TCR beta genes was amplified from genomic DNA with a multiplex PCR assay. The amplified TCR beta libraries were sequenced on the Illumina HiSeq System as 87-base-pair reads. From the authors' description of their analysis: A later analysis tallied tens of millions of unique TCR beta chains across the roughly 610 repertoires, and some 10 million of those chains were shared by two or more donors. Raw reads were error-corrected and collapsed into unique sequences by a nearest-neighbor algorithm in which closely related sequences were merged to remove PCR and sequencing errors. CDR3 sequences were aligned to IMGT reference sequences to assign V, D and J gene segments. For a sequence to be retained, a match of at least six nucleotides to both a V gene segment and a J gene segment was required. A rearrangement counted as productive if the CDR3 had no stop codons and remained in frame with V and J, and every other rearrangement counted as non-productive. CDR3 was defined by IMGT convention, running from the second conserved V-encoded cysteine to the conserved J-encoded phenylalanine. In an earlier analysis of approximately 500 of the donors, sequences lacking an unambiguous match to a single V gene segment were excluded. An earlier analysis of 500 to 600 of the donors classified V segments as functional when productive rearrangements were above 56.7% and as segregating when the standard deviation between donors was above 5%. A statistical classification framework was developed to diagnose cytomegalovirus status using the catalog of TCR beta chain sequences. V and J gene assignment, in a later analysis, came from comparing TCR nucleotide sequences with IMGT/GENE-DB human TR gene sequences. A later analysis assigned CDR3 sequences and most-parsimonious VDJ recombination scenarios with the TCRdist pipeline. A later analysis defined each TCR beta chain by its CDR3 amino acid sequence plus V-gene family, and excluded reads lacking a unique V-gene family. In a later analysis, 450 to 600 highly shared, low-generation-probability nucleotide sequences were removed to address suspected cross-contamination and a sequencing artifact. A later analysis calculated a clonal expansion index for each public chain from normalized within-repertoire ranks of inferred template counts. Generation probabilities in a later analysis came from a VDJ recombination model fitted to out-of-frame rearrangements, and those results were checked against IGoR. A later analysis scored TCR-TCR, TCR-HLA and TCR-CMV co-occurrence with hypergeometric tests, applying a repertoire-size bias correction to TCR pairs. To estimate false discovery rates, a later analysis permuted the HLA or CMV assignments 20 times. In a later analysis, co-occurring TCRs were grouped using DBSCAN, and TCRdist sequence similarity was added for clustering within HLA-allele-positive subsets. Co-occurrence clustering excluded repertoires with fewer than 30,000 or more than 120,000 public chains, plus five with anomalous nucleotide sharing. The table comes from immuneACCESS by way of TCRdb, which keeps in-frame sequences with V and J called. Part of the clones is missing from these tables; in studies checked, under half for an unresolved V gene and the rest for unknown reasons. V, J and clone size are taken as reported in that table, and D and trimming were inferred from the DNA itself. For this sample there are about 170,000 clones; around four fifths appear just once. The top ten clonotypes cover roughly 5% of the sample.

In total, more than 500 healthy bone marrow donors made up the cohort. At the time of sampling, all cohort members were nominally healthy, though unrecorded immune exposures were likely present. The donor was CMV seropositive and was included in the group of around 300 seropositive cohort members. A peripheral blood sample was provided by each donor, and peripheral blood mononuclear cells were used for TCR beta sequencing. The Qiagen DNeasy Blood Extraction Kit was used to extract genomic DNA from the blood cell samples. Sequencing input: PBMCs. The clonotype was recovered from a girl under 18 in good health and CMV-seropositive.

The bases are TGTGCCAGCAGCTTAGGGGCAGCCTATGGCTACACCTTC. It translates to CASSLGAAYGYTF. The chain is assembled from TRBV11-2 and TRBJ1-2; no D gene call is confident. CDR1 and CDR2 are drawn from the germline V gene: SGHAT, FQNNGV. The CDR3 measures 13 amino acids from cysteine to phenylalanine. CDR3 DNA only is kept here, 39 bases in frame from base 1. Deletion took 1 base off V and 4 bases off J, with a span of 7 bases between the germline ends.